The T cell receptor (beta chain) described here comes from a study of T cell repertoires in cytomegalovirus infection. Looking at the study overall: Newly reported HLA-C-restricted and thoroughly characterized HLA-B-restricted CMV epitopes were employed. TCR beta signatures that were public indicated CMV infection and matching HLA type. Study findings and constraints: Ex vivo responses were dominated by HLA-C-restricted CMV-specific TCR beta clonotypes. Public TCR beta family frequency separated CMV-and-HLA carriers, including in an independent cohort.

TCRdb redid the calling of the reads with MiXCR, one entry per CDR3 protein. The data hold around 85,000 distinct CDR3 sequences, with 45% to 50% observed a single time. This clonotype has just a few counts. Antigen: not known. CDR3 length: 12 amino acids. Germline CDR1 and CDR2: LNHDA and SQIVND (reference sequence). V lost 5 bases, J lost 5 bases, and 2 bases stayed unmatched. This material consisted of CD8+ T cells from cultured PBMCs, taken from culture after CMV antigen stimulation. This clonotype was obtained from a human donor in good health (CMV status not recorded). Some clones in this sample may be carry-over from other donors' samples. This sequence joins TRBV19 and TRBJ2-5; 7 bases agree with TRBD1. CDR3: CASSDRVETQYF. DNA of the CDR3: TGTGCCAGTAGTGACAGGGTTGAGACCCAGTACTTC.